Listed here are 28 T cell receptor beta chains from one sample, sequenced in a study of blood T cell repertoires in COVID-19. Produced via immunoSEQ multiplex PCR; TCRdb's table is partial and in-frame only. In the table there are 25,000 to 35,000 clones, about 83% of which are singletons. The sequencing sample was made of peripheral blood. These receptor sequences come from a man in his 70s with active COVID-19.

This clone showed up just once. The chain links TRBV28 to TRBJ2-1, with 14 bases aligning to TRBD2. CDR1 and CDR2 (germline): MDHEN, SYDVKM. The CDR3 runs 16 residues. The ends lost 6 bases at V and 7 bases at J; junction bases unmatched: 8. CDR3 coding DNA: TGTGCCAGCAGGGGAGGGACTAGCGGGAGTGGAAATGAGCAGTTCTTC. Its protein is CASRGGTSGSGNEQFF. Full variable domain (rest looked up from reference TRBV28 and TRBJ2-1): DVKVTQSSRYLVKRTGEKVFLECVQDMDHENMFWYRQDPGLGLRLIYFSYDVKMKEKGDIPEGYSVSREKKERFSLILESASTNQTSMYLCASRGGTSGSGNEQFFGPGTRLTVL.

This clone was seen just once. The V call is TRBV19, the J call TRBJ2-7; a weak D match, TRBD2 (6 bases). CDR1 LNHDA and CDR2 SQIVND come from the germline V gene (reference sequence). This CDR3 is 14 amino acids long. Trimming took off 10 bases at V and 4 bases at J, with 20 bases between the two ends. The CDR3 spells CATSWAGGAYEQYF. CDR3 bases: TGTGCCACGAGTTGGGCAGGAGGGGCATACGAGCAGTACTTC. Looking up the rest from reference TRBV19 and TRBJ2-7 gives the full variable domain: DGGITQSPKYLFRKEGQNVTLSCEQNLNHDAMYWYRQDPGQGLRLIYYSQIVNDFQKGDIAEGYSVSREKKESFPLTVTSAQKNPTAFYLCATSWAGGAYEQYFGPGTRLTVT.

A few counts support this clone. The chain joins TRBV2 to TRBJ2-7, with 8 positions matching TRBD1. The CDR3 extends over 14 amino acids. CDR1 is SNHLY and CDR2 is FYNNEI in the germline V gene. Losses at the gene ends were 6 bases for V and 5 bases for J; bases not matched to a gene: 9. The chain's CDR3 is CASSGQGSGDEQYF. In DNA form, the CDR3 reads TGTGCCAGCAGCGGACAGGGTTCGGGGGACGAGCAGTACTTC.

The genes are TRBV18 and TRBJ1-1, with D hard to call. Trimming shortened V by 4 bases and J by 5 bases, and 20 bases separated the two germline ends. This CDR3 comprises 16 residues. The germline gives CDR1 KGHSH, CDR2 LQKENI. For the CDR3, the DNA is TGTGCCAGCTCACAGCGACGCGGCCCTAGGATGACTGAAGCTTTCTTT. It specifies CASSQRRGPRMTEAFF.

CDR3 residues: CAWRTRDYEQYF. DNA of the CDR3: TGTGCCTGGAGGACCCGGGACTACGAGCAGTACTTC. This rearrangement joins TRBV30 to TRBJ2-7; TRBD2 might be the D (5 bases). CDR1 is GTSNPN, CDR2 SVGIG, per germline (reference sequence). Trimming took 3 bases from V and 3 from J, leaving 9 bases between them. The CDR3 is 12 residues long.

This clone has just one count. DNA of the CDR3: TGTGCCACACTAGGGGGGGACTTGGCCTCTGAGACTGAGCAGTTCTTC. It codes for CATLGGDLASETEQFF. The genes are TRBV19 and TRBJ2-1; possibly TRBD2 for D (7 bases). This CDR3 comprises 16 residues. V lost 10 bases, J lost 9 bases, and 28 bases lay in between. Germline V lookup: CDR1 LNHDA, CDR2 SQIVND (reference sequence).

This chain connects TRBV5-1 to TRBJ2-2; 7 bases are shared with TRBD1. CDR1 is SGHRS and CDR2 is YFSETQ in the germline V gene. J was trimmed by 4 bases and V by 3 bases; bases with no gene match: 3. This CDR3 spans 14 amino acids. CDR3 bases: TGCGCCAGCAGCTGGGACAGTATCACCGGGGAGCTGTTTTTT. Its translation: CASSWDSITGELFF.

The V gene is TRBV11-1, the J gene TRBJ1-5; D possibly corresponds to TRBD1 (5 bases). CDR1 SGHAT and CDR2 FQDESV come from the germline V gene (reference sequence). The CDR3 extends over 15 amino acids. Trimming took 0 bases from V and 5 from J, leaving 11 bases between them. CDR3 nucleotides: TGTGCCAGCAGCTTAGCAGGGAGGGACCATCAGCCCCAGCATTTT. It translates to CASSLAGRDHQPQHF. Full variable domain (rest looked up from reference TRBV11-1 and TRBJ1-5): EAEVAQSPRYKITEKSQAVAFWCDPISGHATLYWYRQILGQGPELLVQFQDESVVDDSQLPKDRFSAERLKGVDSTLKIQPAELGDSAMYLCASSLAGRDHQPQHFGDGTRLSIL.

The chain links TRBV7-9 to TRBJ2-3; 12 bases map to TRBD2. The CDR3 extends over 18 amino acids. The V gene's germline CDR1 is SEHNR and CDR2 FQNEAQ (reference sequence). V was pared by 2 bases and J by 4 bases, with 10 bases of the junction left unmatched. This CDR3 is CASSLPLAGGPRSDTQYF. The DNA for the CDR3 is TGTGCCAGCAGCTTACCGCTAGCGGGAGGGCCGAGGTCAGATACGCAGTATTTT.

This clone was found a few times. The chain uses TRBV28 and TRBJ2-7; a weak D match, TRBD1 (5 bases). From germline, CDR1 is MDHEN and CDR2 SYDVKM. This CDR3 region has 16 residues. The ends were cut back, 2 bases at V and 6 bases at J, with 20 bases in the middle. The CDR3 is CASSLHPLAQGTEQYF. Here the CDR3 DNA reads TGTGCCAGCAGTTTACATCCTCTCGCTCAGGGTACCGAGCAGTACTTC.

The V gene is TRBV11-2, the J gene TRBJ1-4; TRBD1 aligns across 10 bases. V trimming: 5 bases; J trimming: 9 bases; junction bases outside the gene matches: 9. The length of the CDR3 is 15 residues. Looked up from germline, CDR1 is SGHAT and CDR2 is FQNNGV. Here the CDR3 reads CASSAWTGGDKKLFF. CDR3 DNA: TGTGCCAGCAGCGCCTGGACAGGGGGGGATAAAAAACTGTTTTTT.

In DNA, the CDR3 is TGCGCCAGCAGTGAGTCAAGCGGGGCCTACAATGAGCAGTTCTTC. Translation gives CASSESSGAYNEQFF. This chain links TRBV10-1 with TRBJ2-1; 7 bases fit TRBD2. With 0 bases clipped from V and 2 bases from J, the junction kept 1 base outside the gene matches. Germline V gene lookup returns CDR1 WNHNN and CDR2 SYGVQD (reference sequence). The CDR3 totals 15 residues.

The chain has TRBV2 and TRBJ1-2, with D hard to call. Trimming cost V 4 bases and J 4 bases, with 7 bases left between them. Germline CDR1 SNHLY, CDR2 FYNNEI. The CDR3 has 12 amino acids. The CDR3 reads CASSVRSYGYTF. The CDR3 DNA is TGTGCCAGCAGTGTCCGGAGCTATGGCTACACCTTC.

This clone appeared once. This chain uses TRBV5-4 with TRBJ2-1, with 9 positions matching TRBD2. Trimming removed 5 bases from V and 8 bases from J; junction bases left unmatched: 11. Germline-derived CDR1 and CDR2 are SGHNT and YYREEE (reference sequence). This CDR3 spans 15 amino acids. The CDR3 bases are TGTGCCAGCAGTGACGGCGGGAGGGGGGTCGATGAGCAGTTCTTC. Residues: CASSDGGRGVDEQFF.

This sequence joins TRBV23-1 and TRBJ2-5; D might be TRBD1 (6 bases). TRBV23-1 is recorded as an ORF, its role being uncertain. This CDR3 contains 13 residues. Trimming removed 3 bases at V and 2 bases at J, with 7 bases between. CDR3 loop: CASSQGQQETQYF. The CDR3, as DNA: TGCGCCAGCAGTCAGGGACAACAAGAGACCCAGTACTTC.

The chain carries TRBV6-5 and TRBJ1-2, with 9 bases identical to TRBD1. V gave up 2 bases and J gave up 6 bases; unmatched junction bases: 4. The germline V gene encodes CDR1 MNHEY and CDR2 SVGAGI. The CDR3 runs to 14 residues. This CDR3 is CASSYGDRADGYTF. Written as DNA, the CDR3 is TGTGCCAGCAGTTACGGGGACAGGGCAGATGGCTACACCTTC.

The CDR3 reads CASSYPRSSGRSDTQYF. For the CDR3, the DNA is TGTGCCAGCAGCTACCCCCGGAGTAGCGGGAGATCAGATACGCAGTATTTT. V and J are TRBV7-8 and TRBJ2-3, with 9 bases that match TRBD2. CDR1 SGHVS and CDR2 FQNEAQ come from the germline V gene. The CDR3 is made up of 17 amino acids. The V and J ends lost 4 bases and 4 bases, in that order; junction bases with no gene match: 12. Filled out from reference TRBV7-8 and TRBJ2-3, the complete variable domain reads GAGVSQSPRYKVAKRGQDVALRCDPISGHVSLFWYQQALGQGPEFLTYFQNEAQLDKSGLPSDRFFAERPEGSVSTLKIQRTQQEDSAVYLCASSYPRSSGRSDTQYFGPGTRLTVL.

This clone appeared a single time. J is TRBJ2-5 and V is TRBV6-5; 7 bases are a match to TRBD2. Trimming cost V 8 bases and J 10 bases; bases outside gene matches: 19. The CDR3 runs 15 residues. Per germline, CDR1 MNHEY and CDR2 SVGAGI. CDR3 nucleotides: TGTGCCAGCCTCCCCAGGGAGGGCCGAGACGTCATCCAGTACTTC. This translates into CASLPREGRDVIQYF.

The chain links TRBV27 to TRBJ1-6, with a weak D call TRBD1 (5 bases). The V end lost 5 bases, the J end lost 10 bases, and 15 bases lay between the germline ends. The CDR3 runs to 14 residues. Germline loops: CDR1 MNHEY, CDR2 SMNVEV (reference sequence). CDR3 loop: CASSLWLGGSPLHF. CDR3 sequence (DNA): TGTGCCAGCAGTCTCTGGCTGGGGGGGTCACCCCTCCACTTT.

The chain carries TRBV2 and TRBJ2-5, with a possible D match to TRBD2 (5 bases). Trimming removed 4 bases from V and 4 bases from J, with 13 bases in between. The CDR3 loop spans 14 amino acids. In germline, CDR1 is SNHLY, CDR2 FYNNEI. The CDR3 bases are TGTGCCAGCAGTGGTGGGGAGTTGGCAGAGACCCAGTACTTC. Protein sequence: CASSGGELAETQYF.

As concerns this clone: A junction boundary mismatches the germline segment, possibly from a read error. The chain has TRBV7-7 and TRBJ2-1; 8 bases fit TRBD2. The CDR3 has 15 residues. In germline, CDR1 is SSHAT, CDR2 FNYEAQ (reference sequence). CDR3 protein: CASSLGMRAGDEQFF. Here the CDR3 DNA reads TGTGCTAGCAGCTTAGGCATGAGAGCGGGGGATGAGCAGTTCTTC.

The chain couples TRBV7-9 to TRBJ2-1; a possible D gene is TRBD1 (6 bases). The CDR3 has 14 amino acids. CDR1 is SEHNR and CDR2 is FQNEAQ in the germline V gene (reference sequence). Deletions cut 4 bases from V and 9 bases from J, with 16 bases between. The CDR3 nucleotides read TGTGCCAGCAGCTCCGAAACAGGGACCGGTGAGCAGTTCTTC. Its translation is CASSSETGTGEQFF.

This sequence joins TRBV13 and TRBJ2-7; 14 bases fit TRBD2. The germline CDR1 and CDR2 sequences are PRHDT and FYEKMQ (reference sequence). The V gene end was trimmed by 3 bases and the J gene end by 3 bases; junction bases not matched to a gene: 4. This CDR3 spans 16 amino acids. The CDR3 here is CASSFTGTSGGYEQYF. The CDR3 DNA reads as TGTGCCAGCAGCTTTACCGGGACTAGCGGGGGCTACGAGCAGTACTTC.

The V and J genes are TRBV6-4 and TRBJ1-6; 8 nucleotides line up with TRBD1. This CDR3 is 15 amino acids long. After removal of 5 bases from V and 8 bases from J, the junction contained 8 bases not matched to a gene. Per the germline V gene, CDR1 is MRHNA and CDR2 is SNTAGT. This CDR3 reads CASSPRAGGDSPLHF. CDR3 DNA sequence: TGTGCCAGCAGTCCCCGGGCAGGGGGCGATTCACCCCTCCACTTT.

The gene calls are TRBV7-9 and TRBJ2-5; 8 bases agree with TRBD1. The germline CDR1 and CDR2 sequences are SEHNR and FQNEAQ (reference sequence). V lost 3 bases and J lost 5; bases outside the gene matches: 8. This CDR3 has 15 residues. The CDR3 spells CASSLTGAVGETQYF. The CDR3 nucleotides read TGTGCCAGCAGCTTGACAGGGGCCGTGGGGGAGACCCAGTACTTC.

The chain combines TRBV28 with TRBJ2-3; TRBD2 aligns across 10 bases. With 3 bases clipped from V and 5 bases from J, the junction kept 17 bases outside the gene matches. The CDR3 extends over 19 amino acids. Looked up from germline, CDR1 is MDHEN and CDR2 is SYDVKM. The CDR3 sequence: CASSFSLVAGGMAVDTQYF. The CDR3 nucleotides are TGTGCCAGCAGTTTCTCCCTAGTAGCGGGAGGTATGGCGGTAGATACGCAGTATTTT.

CDR3 bases: TGTGCCAGCATGAGGCAACCCACAGATACGCAGTATTTT. It encodes CASMRQPTDTQYF. This sequence joins TRBV5-6 and TRBJ2-3, with D uncertain. V gave up 6 bases and J gave up 2 bases, with 10 bases separating them. This CDR3 is built from 13 residues. Germline values: CDR1 SGHDT, CDR2 YYEEEE.

This rearrangement joins TRBV27 to TRBJ1-4, with 10 bases fitting TRBD1. CDR3 length: 17 residues. Germline V gene data show CDR1 as MNHEY and CDR2 as SMNVEV (reference sequence). Losses at the gene ends were 3 bases for V and 2 bases for J; bases not matched to a gene: 6. CDR3 DNA sequence: TGTGCCAGCAGTTTGAGGGGACAGGGGTTTACTAATGAAAAACTGTTTTTT. Protein: CASSLRGQGFTNEKLFF.